Below are 3 T cell receptor beta chains sequenced from a single sample in a study of lymphopenia after photon versus proton radiotherapy. Here immunoSEQ multiplex PCR was the method, and the copy in TCRdb shows in-frame clones only, minus some. The sample comprises more than 9,500 clones, approximately 88% of which are singletons, and 2.5% to 4% rests with the top ten. The specimen was peripheral blood, collected from a patient treated with proton-based radiotherapy. The receptor set was obtained from a man aged 60 to 75 with pancreatic cancer.

This clone was counted a single time. The rearrangement joins TRBV5-5 to TRBJ2-1; 11 bases line up with TRBD2. CDR1 and CDR2 (germline): SGHKS, YYEKEE (reference sequence). The CDR3 is 14 residues long. V shed 4 bases and J 3 bases; nucleotides not matched to a gene: 0. The CDR3: CASSGTSGYNEQFF. CDR3 in DNA: TGTGCCAGCAGCGGGACTAGCGGCTACAATGAGCAGTTCTTC.

The chain uses TRBV7-2 and TRBJ2-2, with TRBD2 matching over 11 bases. This CDR3 has 16 residues. The V gene's germline CDR1 is SGHTA and CDR2 FQGNSA. Trimming removed 7 bases from V and 4 bases from J; junction bases left unmatched: 8. CDR3 in DNA: TGTGCCAGCAAGGTAGCGGGAGGGCCGGGCACCGGGGAGCTGTTTTTT. Translating it yields CASKVAGGPGTGELFF.

This chain joins TRBV7-8 and TRBJ1-6, with no clear D. The CDR3 is 15 residues long. Germline V gene data show CDR1 as SGHVS and CDR2 as FQNEAQ. V was pared by 1 base and J by 7 bases, with 11 bases between. Here the CDR3 DNA reads TGTGCCAGCAGCTTAGAAGGCAGAGTCAATTCACCCCTCCACTTT. This codes for CASSLEGRVNSPLHF.